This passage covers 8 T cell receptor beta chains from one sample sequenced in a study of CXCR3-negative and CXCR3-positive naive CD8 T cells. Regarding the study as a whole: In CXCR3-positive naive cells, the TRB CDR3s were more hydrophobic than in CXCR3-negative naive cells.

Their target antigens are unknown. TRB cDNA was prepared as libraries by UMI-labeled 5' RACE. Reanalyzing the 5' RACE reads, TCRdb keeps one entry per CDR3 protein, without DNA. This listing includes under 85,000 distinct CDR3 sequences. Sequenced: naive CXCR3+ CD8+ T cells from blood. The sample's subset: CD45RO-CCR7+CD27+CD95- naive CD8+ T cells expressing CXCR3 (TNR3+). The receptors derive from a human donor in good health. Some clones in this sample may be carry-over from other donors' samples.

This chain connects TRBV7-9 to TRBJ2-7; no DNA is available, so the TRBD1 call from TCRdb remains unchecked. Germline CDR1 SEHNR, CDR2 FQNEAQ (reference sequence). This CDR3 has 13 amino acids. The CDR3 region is CASSQPRGPEQYF.

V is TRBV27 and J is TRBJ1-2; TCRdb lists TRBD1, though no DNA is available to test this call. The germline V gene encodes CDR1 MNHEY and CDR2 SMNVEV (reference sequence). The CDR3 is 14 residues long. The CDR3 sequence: CASSSYRGQGGYTF.

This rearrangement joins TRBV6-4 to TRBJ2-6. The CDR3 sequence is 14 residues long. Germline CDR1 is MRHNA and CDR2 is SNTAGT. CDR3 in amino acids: CASSDRVGANVLTF.

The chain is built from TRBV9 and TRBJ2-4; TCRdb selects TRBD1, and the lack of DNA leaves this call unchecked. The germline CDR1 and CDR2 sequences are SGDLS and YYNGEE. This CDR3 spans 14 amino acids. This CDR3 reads CASSVGGFGNIQYF.

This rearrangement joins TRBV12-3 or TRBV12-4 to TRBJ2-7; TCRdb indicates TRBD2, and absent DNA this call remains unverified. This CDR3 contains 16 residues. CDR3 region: CASSFNSAGGSYEQYF.

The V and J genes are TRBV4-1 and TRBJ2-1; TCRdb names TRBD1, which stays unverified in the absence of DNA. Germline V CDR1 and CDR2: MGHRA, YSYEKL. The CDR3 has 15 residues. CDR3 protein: CASSPGAGSEGEQFF.

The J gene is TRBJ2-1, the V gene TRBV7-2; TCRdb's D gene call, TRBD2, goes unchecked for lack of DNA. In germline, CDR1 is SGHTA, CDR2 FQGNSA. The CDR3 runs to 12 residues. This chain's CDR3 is CASSPPRGLLFF.

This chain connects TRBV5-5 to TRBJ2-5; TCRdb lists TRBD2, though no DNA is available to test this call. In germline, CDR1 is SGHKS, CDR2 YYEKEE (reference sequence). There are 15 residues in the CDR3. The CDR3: CASSFSSGMGETQYF.